This TCR beta chain is drawn from a study of T cells in Graves' hyperthyroidism and ophthalmopathy. Subjects aged 18 to 65 presented with newly diagnosed hyperthyroidism of less than 2 months' duration. Not enrolled were patients with uncontrolled infection, other autoimmune disease, pregnancy or lactation. Cells are PBMCs isolated from around 10 ml of fresh blood. Amplified TCR beta CDR3 regions came from RNA transcripts. Initially, a first-round RT-PCR of the TCR CDR3 employed the HTBI primer set. MiXCR was run by TCRdb on the multiplex PCR reads, yielding one entry per CDR3 protein. The sample yields under 400,000 distinct CDR3 sequences, about 15% seen once. Whole-study results and caveats: Most thyroid-expanded clonotypes above 0.001 were also found in blood.

Concerning this clonotype itself: The antigen remains undetermined.

V dropped 8 bases and J dropped 3 bases, with 13 bases sitting between them. The CDR3 consists of 14 residues. Germline V CDR1 and CDR2: LGHNT, FRNRAP. The sequence derives from a man aged 30 to 45 with Graves' hyperthyroidism. Sequences were obtained from blood. This chain uses TRBV12-5 with TRBJ2-2, with TRBD2 as a possible D gene (6 bases). The CDR3 sequence: CASRYGSDTGELFF. DNA of the CDR3: TGTGCTAGTCGTTACGGGAGTGACACCGGGGAGCTGTTTTTT.